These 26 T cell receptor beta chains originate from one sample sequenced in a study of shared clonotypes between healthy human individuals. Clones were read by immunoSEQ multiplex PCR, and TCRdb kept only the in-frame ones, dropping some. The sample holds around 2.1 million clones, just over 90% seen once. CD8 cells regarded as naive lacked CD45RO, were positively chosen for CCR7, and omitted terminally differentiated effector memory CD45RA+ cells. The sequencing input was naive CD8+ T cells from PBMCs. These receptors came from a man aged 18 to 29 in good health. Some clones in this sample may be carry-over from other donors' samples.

The CDR3 region is CAGSDRGNQPQHF. The DNA for the CDR3 is TGTGCCGGATCGGACAGGGGAAATCAGCCCCAGCATTTT. V gene TRBV19 combines with J gene TRBJ1-5; 9 nucleotides line up with TRBD1. V trimming: 11 bases; J trimming: 4 bases; junction bases outside the gene matches: 6. This CDR3 has 13 residues. Germline loops: CDR1 LNHDA, CDR2 SQIVND (reference sequence).

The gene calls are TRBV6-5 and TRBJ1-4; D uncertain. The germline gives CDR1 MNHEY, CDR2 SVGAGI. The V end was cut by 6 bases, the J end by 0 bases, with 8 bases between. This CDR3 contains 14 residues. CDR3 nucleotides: TGTGCCAGCAGGGGGAGGGCAACTAATGAAAAACTGTTTTTT. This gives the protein CASRGRATNEKLFF.

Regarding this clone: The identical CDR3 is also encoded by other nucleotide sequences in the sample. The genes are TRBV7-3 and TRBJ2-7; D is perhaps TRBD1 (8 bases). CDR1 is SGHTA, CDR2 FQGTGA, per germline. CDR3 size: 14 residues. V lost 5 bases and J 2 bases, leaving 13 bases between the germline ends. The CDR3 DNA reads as TGTGCCAGCAGCCCAACAGGGGGGGCCTACGAGCAGTACTTC. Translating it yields CASSPTGGAYEQYF.

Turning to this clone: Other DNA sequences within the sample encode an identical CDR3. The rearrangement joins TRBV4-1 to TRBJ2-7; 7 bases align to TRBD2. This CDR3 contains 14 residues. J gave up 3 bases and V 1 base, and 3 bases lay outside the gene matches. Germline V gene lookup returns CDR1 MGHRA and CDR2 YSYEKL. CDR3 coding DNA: TGCGCCAGCAGCCAAGTGGGGGGGAACTACGAGCAGTACTTC. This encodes CASSQVGGNYEQYF.

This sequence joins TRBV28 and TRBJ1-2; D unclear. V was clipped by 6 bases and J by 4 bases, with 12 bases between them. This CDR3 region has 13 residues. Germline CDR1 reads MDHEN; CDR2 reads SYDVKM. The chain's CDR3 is CASSQPPGYGYTF. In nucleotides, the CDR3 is TGTGCCAGCAGCCAGCCCCCAGGCTATGGCTACACCTTC.

CDR3 in amino acids: CASGLGQNYGYTF. DNA for the CDR3: TGTGCTAGTGGTTTGGGACAGAACTATGGCTACACCTTC. The genes are TRBV12-5 and TRBJ1-2; weak D call: TRBD1 (5 bases). Trimming removed 1 base at V and 2 bases at J, with 5 bases between. Germline V gives CDR1 LGHNT, CDR2 FRNRAP. This CDR3 region has 13 residues.

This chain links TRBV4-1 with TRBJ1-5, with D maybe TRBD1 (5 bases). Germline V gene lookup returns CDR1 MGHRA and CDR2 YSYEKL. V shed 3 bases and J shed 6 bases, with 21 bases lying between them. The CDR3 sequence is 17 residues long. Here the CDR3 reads CASSHPAVQAPGQPQHF. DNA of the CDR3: TGCGCCAGCAGCCACCCGGCGGTACAGGCGCCGGGTCAGCCCCAGCATTTT.

CDR3 region: CASNFKGQVGANTGELFF. Written as DNA, the CDR3 is TGTGCCAGCAACTTTAAAGGACAGGTTGGAGCGAACACCGGGGAGCTGTTTTTT. V usage is TRBV7-8 and J usage is TRBJ2-2, with 7 nucleotides matching TRBD1. In germline, CDR1 is SGHVS, CDR2 FQNEAQ. The V gene end was trimmed by 7 bases and the J gene end by 0 bases; junction bases not matched to a gene: 14. The CDR3 is 18 amino acids.

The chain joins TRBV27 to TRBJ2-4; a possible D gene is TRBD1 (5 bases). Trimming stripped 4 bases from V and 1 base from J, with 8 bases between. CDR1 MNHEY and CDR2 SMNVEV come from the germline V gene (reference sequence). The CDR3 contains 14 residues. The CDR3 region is CASSYSGAKNIQYF. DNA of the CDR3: TGTGCCAGCAGTTATTCAGGGGCCAAAAACATTCAGTACTTC.

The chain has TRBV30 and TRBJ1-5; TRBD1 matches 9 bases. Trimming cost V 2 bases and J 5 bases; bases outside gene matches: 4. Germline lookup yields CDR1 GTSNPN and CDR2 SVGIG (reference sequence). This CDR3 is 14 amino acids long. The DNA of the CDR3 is TGTGCCTGGAGTTTACGACAGGGGGATCAGCCCCAGCATTTT. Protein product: CAWSLRQGDQPQHF. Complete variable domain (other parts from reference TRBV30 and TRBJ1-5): SQTIHQWPATLVQPVGSPLSLECTVEGTSNPNLYWYRQAAGRGLQLLFYSVGIGQISSEVPQNLSASRPQDRQFILSSKKLLLSDSGFYLCAWSLRQGDQPQHFGDGTRLSIL.

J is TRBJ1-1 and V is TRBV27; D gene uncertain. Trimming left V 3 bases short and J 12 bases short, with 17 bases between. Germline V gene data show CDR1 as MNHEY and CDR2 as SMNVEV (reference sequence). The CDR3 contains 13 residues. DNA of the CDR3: TGTGCCAGCAGTTTTGCCGAATCCGTCGGCTCTTTCTTT. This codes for CASSFAESVGSFF.

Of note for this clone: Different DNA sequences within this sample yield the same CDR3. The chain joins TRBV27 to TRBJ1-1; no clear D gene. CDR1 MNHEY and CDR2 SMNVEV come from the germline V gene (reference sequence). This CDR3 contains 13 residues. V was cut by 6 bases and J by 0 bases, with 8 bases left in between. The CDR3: CASSLLMNTEAFF. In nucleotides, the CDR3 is TGTGCCAGCAGCCTACTTATGAACACTGAAGCTTTCTTT.

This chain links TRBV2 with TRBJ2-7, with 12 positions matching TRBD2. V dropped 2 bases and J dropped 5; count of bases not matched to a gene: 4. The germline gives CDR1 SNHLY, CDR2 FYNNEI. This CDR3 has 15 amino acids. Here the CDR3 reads CASSETSGRIHEQYF. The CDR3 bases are TGTGCCAGCAGTGAAACTAGCGGGAGGATCCACGAGCAGTACTTC.

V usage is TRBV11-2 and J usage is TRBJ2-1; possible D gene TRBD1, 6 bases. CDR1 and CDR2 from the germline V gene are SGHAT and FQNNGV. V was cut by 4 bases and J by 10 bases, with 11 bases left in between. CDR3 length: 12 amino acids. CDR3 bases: TGTGCCAGCAGCTGGGGGCCCAAGGAGCAGTTCTTC. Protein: CASSWGPKEQFF.

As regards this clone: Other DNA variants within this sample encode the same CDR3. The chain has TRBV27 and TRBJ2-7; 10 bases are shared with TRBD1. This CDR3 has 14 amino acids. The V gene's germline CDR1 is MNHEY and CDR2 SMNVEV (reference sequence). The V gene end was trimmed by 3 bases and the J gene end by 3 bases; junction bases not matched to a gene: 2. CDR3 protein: CASSLTGGSYEQYF. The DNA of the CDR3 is TGTGCCAGCAGTTTGACAGGGGGCAGCTACGAGCAGTACTTC.

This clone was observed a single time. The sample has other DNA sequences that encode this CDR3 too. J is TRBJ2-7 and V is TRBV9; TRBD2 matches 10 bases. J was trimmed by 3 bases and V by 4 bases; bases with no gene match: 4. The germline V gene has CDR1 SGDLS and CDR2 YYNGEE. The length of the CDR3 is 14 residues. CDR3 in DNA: TGTGCCAGCAGCCCTTGGACTAGCGGCTACGAGCAGTACTTC. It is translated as CASSPWTSGYEQYF.

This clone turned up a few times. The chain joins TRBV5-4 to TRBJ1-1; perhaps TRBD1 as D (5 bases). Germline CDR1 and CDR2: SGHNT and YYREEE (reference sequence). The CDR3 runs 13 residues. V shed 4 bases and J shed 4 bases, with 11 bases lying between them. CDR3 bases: TGTGCCAGCAGCACTACCGGGGGCACTGAAGCTTTCTTT. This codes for CASSTTGGTEAFF. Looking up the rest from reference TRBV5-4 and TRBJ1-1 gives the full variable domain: ETGVTQSPTHLIKTRGQQVTLRCSSQSGHNTVSWYQQALGQGPQFIFQYYREEENGRGNFPPRFSGLQFPNYSSELNVNALELDDSALYLCASSTTGGTEAFFGQGTRLTVV.

The CDR3 region is CASSHEGLRTEAFF. In DNA form, the CDR3 reads TGTGCCAGCAGTCACGAGGGGCTTCGAACTGAAGCTTTCTTT. V and J are TRBV11-2 and TRBJ1-1; tentative D call: TRBD1 (5 bases). This CDR3 is 14 amino acids long. CDR1 is SGHAT and CDR2 is FQNNGV in the germline V gene. V lost 6 bases and J lost 5, with 16 bases in between.

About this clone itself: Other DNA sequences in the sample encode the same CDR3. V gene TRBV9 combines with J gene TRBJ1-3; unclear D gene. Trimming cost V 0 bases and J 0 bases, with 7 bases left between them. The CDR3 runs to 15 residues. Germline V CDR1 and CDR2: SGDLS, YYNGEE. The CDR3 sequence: CASSVGGGSGNTIYF. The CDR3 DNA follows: TGTGCCAGCAGCGTAGGTGGTGGCTCTGGAAACACCATATATTTT.

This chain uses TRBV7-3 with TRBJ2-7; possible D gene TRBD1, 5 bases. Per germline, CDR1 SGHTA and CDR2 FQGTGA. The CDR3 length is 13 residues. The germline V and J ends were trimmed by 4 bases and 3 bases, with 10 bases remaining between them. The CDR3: CASSSGQLYEQYF. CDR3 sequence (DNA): TGTGCCAGCAGCTCAGGACAACTCTACGAGCAGTACTTC.

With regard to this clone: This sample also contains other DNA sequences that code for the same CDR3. The CDR3 sequence: CASSLGQYEQYF. CDR3 nucleotides: TGTGCCAGCAGCTTGGGACAATACGAGCAGTACTTC. The V and J genes are TRBV5-6 and TRBJ2-7; no clear D gene. Per germline, CDR1 SGHDT and CDR2 YYEEEE. V was shortened by 0 bases and J by 4 bases, with 5 bases between the two germline ends. CDR3 length equals 12 residues. Full variable domain (rest looked up from reference TRBV5-6 and TRBJ2-7): DAGVTQSPTHLIKTRGQQVTLRCSPKSGHDTVSWYQQALGQGPQFIFQYYEEEERQRGNFPDRFSGHQFPNYSSELNVNALLLGDSALYLCASSLGQYEQYFGPGTRLTVT.

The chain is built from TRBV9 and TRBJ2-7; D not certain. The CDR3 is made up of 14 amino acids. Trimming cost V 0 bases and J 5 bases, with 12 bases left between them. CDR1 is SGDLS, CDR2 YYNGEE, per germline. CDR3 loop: CASSVAEYGNEQYF. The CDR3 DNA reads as TGTGCCAGCAGCGTAGCGGAGTACGGTAACGAGCAGTACTTC.

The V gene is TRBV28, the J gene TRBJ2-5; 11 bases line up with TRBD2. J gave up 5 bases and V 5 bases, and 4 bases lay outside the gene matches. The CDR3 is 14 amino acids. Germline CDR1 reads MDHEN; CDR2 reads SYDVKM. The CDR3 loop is CASSLSSGRETQYF. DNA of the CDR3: TGTGCCAGCAGTCTCTCTAGCGGGAGGGAGACCCAGTACTTC.

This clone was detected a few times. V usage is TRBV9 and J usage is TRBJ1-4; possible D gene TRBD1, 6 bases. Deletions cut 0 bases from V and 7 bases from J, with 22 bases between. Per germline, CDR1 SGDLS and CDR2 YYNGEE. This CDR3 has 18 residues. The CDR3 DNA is TGTGCCAGCAGCGTAGCAGGGACACGGCCTGGGGAAGGTGAAAAACTGTTTTTT. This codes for CASSVAGTRPGEGEKLFF. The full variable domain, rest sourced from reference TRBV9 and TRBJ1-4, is DSGVTQTPKHLITATGQRVTLRCSPRSGDLSVYWYQQSLDQGLQFLIQYYNGEERAKGNILERFSAQQFPDLHSELNLSSLELGDSALYFCASSVAGTRPGEGEKLFFGSGTQLSVL.

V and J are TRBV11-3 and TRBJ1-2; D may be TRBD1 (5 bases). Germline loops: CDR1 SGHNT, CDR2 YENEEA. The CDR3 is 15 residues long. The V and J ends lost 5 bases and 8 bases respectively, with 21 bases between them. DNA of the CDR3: TGTGCCAGCAGCCAGGATTGTCGGGGGAAATACGGCTACACCTTC. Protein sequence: CASSQDCRGKYGYTF.

The DNA of the CDR3 is TGTGCCAGCAGTCCACGGGGGACAGCCGGTGAGCAGTTCTTC. It yields the protein CASSPRGTAGEQFF. The J gene is TRBJ2-1, the V gene TRBV6-5; maybe TRBD1 (7 bases). Trimming stripped 5 bases from V and 9 bases from J, with 17 bases between. Germline lookup yields CDR1 MNHEY and CDR2 SVGAGI. CDR3 length: 14 residues.